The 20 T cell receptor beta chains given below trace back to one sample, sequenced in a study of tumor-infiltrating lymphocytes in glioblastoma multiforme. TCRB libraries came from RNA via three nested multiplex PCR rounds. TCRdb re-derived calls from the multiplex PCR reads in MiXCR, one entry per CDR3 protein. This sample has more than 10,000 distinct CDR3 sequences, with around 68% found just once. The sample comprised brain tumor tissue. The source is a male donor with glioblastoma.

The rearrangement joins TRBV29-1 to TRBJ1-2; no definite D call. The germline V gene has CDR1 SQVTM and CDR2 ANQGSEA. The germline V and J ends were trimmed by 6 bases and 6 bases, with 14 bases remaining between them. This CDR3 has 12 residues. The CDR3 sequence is CSVESHRNGYTF. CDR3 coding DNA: TGCAGCGTCGAGTCCCACCGGAATGGCTACACCTTC. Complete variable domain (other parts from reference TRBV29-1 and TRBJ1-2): SAVISQKPSRDICQRGTSLTIQCQVDSQVTMMFWYRQQPGQSLTLIATANQGSEATYESGFVIDKFPISRPNLTFSTLTVSNMSPEDSSIYLCSVESHRNGYTFGSGTRLTVV.

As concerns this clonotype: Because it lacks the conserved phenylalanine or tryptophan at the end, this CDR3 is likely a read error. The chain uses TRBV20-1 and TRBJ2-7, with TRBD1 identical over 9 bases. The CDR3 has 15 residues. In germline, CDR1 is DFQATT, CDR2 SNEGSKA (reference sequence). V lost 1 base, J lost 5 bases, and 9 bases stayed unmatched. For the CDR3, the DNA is TGCAGTGCTAGAGTGGGAGGGACAGGGAACGACGAGCAGTACTGC. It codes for CSARVGGTGNDEQYC.

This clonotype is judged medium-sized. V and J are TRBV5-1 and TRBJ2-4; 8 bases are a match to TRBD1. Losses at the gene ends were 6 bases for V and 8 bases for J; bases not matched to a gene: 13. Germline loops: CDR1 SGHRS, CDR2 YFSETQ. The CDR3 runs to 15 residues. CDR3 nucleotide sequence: TGCGCCAGCATGGATCAGGGGGCGAAGGGGGACATTCAGTACTTC. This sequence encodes CASMDQGAKGDIQYF.

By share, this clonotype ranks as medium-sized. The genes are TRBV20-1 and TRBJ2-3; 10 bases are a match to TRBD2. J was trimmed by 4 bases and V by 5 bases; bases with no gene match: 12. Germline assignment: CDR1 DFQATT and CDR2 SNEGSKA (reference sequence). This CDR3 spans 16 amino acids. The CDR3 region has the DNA TGCAGTGCTTCCGCGGCCGGGACTAGCGAAGCAGATACGCAGTATTTT. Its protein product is CSASAAGTSEADTQYF.

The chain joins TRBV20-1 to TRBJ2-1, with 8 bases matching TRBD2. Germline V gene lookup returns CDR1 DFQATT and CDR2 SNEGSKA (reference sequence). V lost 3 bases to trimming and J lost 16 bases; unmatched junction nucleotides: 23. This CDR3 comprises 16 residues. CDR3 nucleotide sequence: TGCAGTGCTAGTCGACCGGGACTAGTGGGAATGAATGTGCATTTCTTC. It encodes CSASRPGLVGMNVHFF.

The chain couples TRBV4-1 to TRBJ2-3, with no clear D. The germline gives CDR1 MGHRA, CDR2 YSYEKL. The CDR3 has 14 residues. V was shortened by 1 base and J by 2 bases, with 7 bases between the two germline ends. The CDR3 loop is CASSQAKSTDTQYF. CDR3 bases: TGCGCCAGCAGCCAAGCGAAGTCCACAGATACGCAGTATTTT.

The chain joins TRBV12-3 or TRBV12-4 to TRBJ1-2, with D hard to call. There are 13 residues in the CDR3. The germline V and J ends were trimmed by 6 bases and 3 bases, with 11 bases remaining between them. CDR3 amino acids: CASSPTSYYGYTF. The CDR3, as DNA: TGTGCCAGCAGCCCTACGTCTTACTATGGCTACACCTTC.

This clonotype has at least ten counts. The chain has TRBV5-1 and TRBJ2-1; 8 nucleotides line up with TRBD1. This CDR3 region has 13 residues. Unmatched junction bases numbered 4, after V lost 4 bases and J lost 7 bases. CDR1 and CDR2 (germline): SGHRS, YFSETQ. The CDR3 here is CASSVWTGNEQFF. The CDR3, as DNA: TGCGCCAGCAGCGTATGGACAGGGAATGAGCAGTTCTTC.

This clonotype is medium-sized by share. The chain's CDR3 is CSAPDRGYGYTF. The CDR3, as DNA: TGCAGCGCTCCGGACAGGGGATATGGCTACACCTTC. The rearrangement uses TRBV29-1 and TRBJ1-2, with 9 positions matching TRBD1. Germline values: CDR1 SQVTM, CDR2 ANQGSEA. This CDR3 is 12 amino acids long. V shed 7 bases and J 5 bases; nucleotides not matched to a gene: 5.

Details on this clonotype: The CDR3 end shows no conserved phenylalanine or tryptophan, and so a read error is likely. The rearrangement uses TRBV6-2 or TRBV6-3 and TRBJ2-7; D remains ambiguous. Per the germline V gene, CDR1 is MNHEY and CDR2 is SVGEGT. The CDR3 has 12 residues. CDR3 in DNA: TGTGCCGGCAGCGAGTTTATCTACGAGCAGTACTTA. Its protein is CAGSEFIYEQYL.

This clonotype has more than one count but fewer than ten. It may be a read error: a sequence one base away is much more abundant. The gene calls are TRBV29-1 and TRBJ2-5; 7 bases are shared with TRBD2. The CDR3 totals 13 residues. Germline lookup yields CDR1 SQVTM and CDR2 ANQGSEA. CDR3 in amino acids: CGVSGRGEENQYF. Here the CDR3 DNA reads TGCGGCGTTTCCGGACGGGGGGAAGAGAACCAGTACTTC.

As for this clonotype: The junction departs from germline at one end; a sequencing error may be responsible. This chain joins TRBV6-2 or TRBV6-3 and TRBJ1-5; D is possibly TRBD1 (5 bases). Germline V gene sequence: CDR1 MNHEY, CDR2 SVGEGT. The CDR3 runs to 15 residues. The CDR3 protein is CVSSLRVDGNQPQRF. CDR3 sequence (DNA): TGTGTCAGCAGCCTCAGGGTGGACGGCAATCAGCCCCAGCGTTTT.

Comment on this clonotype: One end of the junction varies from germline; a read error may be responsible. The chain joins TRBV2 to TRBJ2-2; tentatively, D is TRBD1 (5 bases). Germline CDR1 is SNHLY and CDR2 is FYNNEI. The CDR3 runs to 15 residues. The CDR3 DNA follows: TGTGCCAGCAGAGAAGACAGCCGCGGTGGCGGGGAGCTGTTTTTT. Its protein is CASREDSRGGGELFF.

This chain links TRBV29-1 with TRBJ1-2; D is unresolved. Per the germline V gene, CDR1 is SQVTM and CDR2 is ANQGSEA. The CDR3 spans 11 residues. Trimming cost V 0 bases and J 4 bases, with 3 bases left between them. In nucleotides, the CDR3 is TGCAGCGTTGAAGAAGCCTATGGCTACACCTTC. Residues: CSVEEAYGYTF.

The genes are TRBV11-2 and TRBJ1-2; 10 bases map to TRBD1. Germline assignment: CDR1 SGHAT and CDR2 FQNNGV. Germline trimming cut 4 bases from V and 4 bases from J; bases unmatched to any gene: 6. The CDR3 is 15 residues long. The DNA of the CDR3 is TGTGCCAGCAGCTCGGGGACAGGGGTGGGCTATGGCTACACCTTC. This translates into CASSSGTGVGYGYTF. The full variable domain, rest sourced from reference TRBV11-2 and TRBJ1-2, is EAGVAQSPRYKIIEKRQSVAFWCNPISGHATLYWYQQILGQGPKLLIQFQNNGVVDDSQLPKDRFSAERLKGVDSTLKIQPAKLEDSAVYLCASSSGTGVGYGYTFGSGTRLTVV.

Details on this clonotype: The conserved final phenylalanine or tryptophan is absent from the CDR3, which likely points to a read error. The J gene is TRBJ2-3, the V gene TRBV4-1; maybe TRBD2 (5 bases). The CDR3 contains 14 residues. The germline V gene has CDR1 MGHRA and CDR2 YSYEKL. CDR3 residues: CASSQAAIADRQYV. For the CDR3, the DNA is TGCGCCAGCAGTCAAGCGGCTATCGCAGATAGGCAGTATGTT.

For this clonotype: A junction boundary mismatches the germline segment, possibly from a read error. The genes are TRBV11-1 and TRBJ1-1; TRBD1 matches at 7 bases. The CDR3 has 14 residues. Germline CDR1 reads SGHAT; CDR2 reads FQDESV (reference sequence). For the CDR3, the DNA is TGTGCCAGGAGCTTAGAGGAGTGGGACAGCGAGACTTTCTTC. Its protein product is CARSLEEWDSETFF.

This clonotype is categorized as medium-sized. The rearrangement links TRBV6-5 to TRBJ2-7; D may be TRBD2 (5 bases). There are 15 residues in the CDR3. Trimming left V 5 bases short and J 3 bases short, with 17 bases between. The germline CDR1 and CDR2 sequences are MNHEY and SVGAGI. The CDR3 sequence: CASSTALAHNYEQYF. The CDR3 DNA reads TGTGCCAGCAGTACCGCATTAGCGCACAACTACGAGCAGTACTTC.

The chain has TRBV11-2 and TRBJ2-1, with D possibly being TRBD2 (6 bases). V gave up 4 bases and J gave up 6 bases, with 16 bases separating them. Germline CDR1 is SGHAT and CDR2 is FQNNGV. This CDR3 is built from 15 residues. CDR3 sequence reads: CASSSAGSSFNEQFF. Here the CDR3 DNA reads TGTGCCAGCAGCTCAGCGGGTAGCTCTTTCAATGAGCAGTTCTTC. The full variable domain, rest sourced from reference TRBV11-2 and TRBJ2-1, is EAGVAQSPRYKIIEKRQSVAFWCNPISGHATLYWYQQILGQGPKLLIQFQNNGVVDDSQLPKDRFSAERLKGVDSTLKIQPAKLEDSAVYLCASSSAGSSFNEQFFGPGTRLTVL.

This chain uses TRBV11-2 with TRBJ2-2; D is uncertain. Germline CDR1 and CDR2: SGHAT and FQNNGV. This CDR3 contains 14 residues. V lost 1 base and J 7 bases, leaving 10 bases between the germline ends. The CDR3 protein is CASSLGLGNGELFF. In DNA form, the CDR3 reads TGTGCCAGCAGCTTAGGACTGGGGAACGGGGAGCTGTTTTTT.